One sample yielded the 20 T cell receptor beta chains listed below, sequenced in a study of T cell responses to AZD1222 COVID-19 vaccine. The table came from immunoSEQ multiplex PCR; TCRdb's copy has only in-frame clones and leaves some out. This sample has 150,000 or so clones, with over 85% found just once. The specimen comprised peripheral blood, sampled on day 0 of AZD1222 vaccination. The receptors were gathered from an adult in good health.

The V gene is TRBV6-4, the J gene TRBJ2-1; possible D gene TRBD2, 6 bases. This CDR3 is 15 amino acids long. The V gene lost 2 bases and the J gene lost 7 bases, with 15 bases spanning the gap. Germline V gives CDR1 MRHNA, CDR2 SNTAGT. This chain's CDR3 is CASSDGWGGDNEQFF. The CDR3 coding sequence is TGTGCCAGCAGTGACGGATGGGGAGGCGATAATGAGCAGTTCTTC.

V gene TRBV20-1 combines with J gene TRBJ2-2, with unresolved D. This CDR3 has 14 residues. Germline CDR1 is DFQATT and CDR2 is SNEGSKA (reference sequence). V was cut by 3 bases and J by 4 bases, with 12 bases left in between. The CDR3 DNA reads TGCAGTGCTAGTCGCAGGCTGTCCACCGGGGAGCTGTTTTTT. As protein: CSASRRLSTGELFF.

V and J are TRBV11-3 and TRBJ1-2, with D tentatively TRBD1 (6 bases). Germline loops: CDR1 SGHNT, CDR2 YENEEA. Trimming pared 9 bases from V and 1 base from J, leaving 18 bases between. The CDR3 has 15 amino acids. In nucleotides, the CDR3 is TGTGCCAGTACCGTTAGGACAGTGAATAACTATGGCTACACCTTC. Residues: CASTVRTVNNYGYTF.

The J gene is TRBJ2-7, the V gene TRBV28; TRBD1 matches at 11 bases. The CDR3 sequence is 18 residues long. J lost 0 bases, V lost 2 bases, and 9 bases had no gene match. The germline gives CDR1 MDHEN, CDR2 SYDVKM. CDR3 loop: CASSLPRHGTGGSYEQYF. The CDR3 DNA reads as TGTGCCAGCAGTTTACCCCGGCACGGGACAGGGGGCTCCTACGAGCAGTACTTC.

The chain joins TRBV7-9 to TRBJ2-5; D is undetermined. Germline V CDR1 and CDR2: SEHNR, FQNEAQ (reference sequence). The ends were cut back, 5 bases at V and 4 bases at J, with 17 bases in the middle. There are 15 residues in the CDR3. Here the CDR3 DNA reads TGTGCCAGCAGCCAAGGTCCCGGGCGTGGAGAGACCCAGTACTTC. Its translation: CASSQGPGRGETQYF.

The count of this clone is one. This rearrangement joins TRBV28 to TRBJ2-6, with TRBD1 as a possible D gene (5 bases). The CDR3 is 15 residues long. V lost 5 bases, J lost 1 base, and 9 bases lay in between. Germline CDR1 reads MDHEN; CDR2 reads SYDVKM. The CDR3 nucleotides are TGTGCCAGCAGTAAGGGGTCTTCTGGGGCCAACGTCCTGACTTTC. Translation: CASSKGSSGANVLTF.

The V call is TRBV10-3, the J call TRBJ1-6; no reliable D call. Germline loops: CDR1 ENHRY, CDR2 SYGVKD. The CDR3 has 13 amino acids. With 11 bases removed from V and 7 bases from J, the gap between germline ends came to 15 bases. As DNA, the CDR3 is TGTGCCGTCAACGGCTTACCCAATTCACCCCTCCACTTT. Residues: CAVNGLPNSPLHF.

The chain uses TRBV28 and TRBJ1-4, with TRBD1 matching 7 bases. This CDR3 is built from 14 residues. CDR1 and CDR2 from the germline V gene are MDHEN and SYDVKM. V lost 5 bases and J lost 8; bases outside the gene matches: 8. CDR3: CASSLRQGEEKLFF. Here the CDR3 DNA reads TGTGCCAGCAGTCTCCGACAGGGAGAGGAAAAACTGTTTTTT.

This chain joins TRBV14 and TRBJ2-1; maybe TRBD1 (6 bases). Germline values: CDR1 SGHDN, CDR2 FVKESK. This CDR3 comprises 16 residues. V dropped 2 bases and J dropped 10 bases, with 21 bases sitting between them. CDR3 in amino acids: CASSQYIGGARGEQFF. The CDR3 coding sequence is TGTGCCAGCAGCCAATATATAGGGGGAGCACGGGGCGAGCAGTTCTTC. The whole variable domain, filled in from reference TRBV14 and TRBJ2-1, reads EAGVTQFPSHSVIEKGQTVTLRCDPISGHDNLYWYRRVMGKEIKFLLHFVKESKQDESGMPNNRFLAERTGGTYSTLKVQPAELEDSGVYFCASSQYIGGARGEQFFGPGTRLTVL.

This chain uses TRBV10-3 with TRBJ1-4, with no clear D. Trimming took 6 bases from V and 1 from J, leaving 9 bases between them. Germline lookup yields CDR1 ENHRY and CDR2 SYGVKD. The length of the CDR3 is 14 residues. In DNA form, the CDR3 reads TGTGCCATCAGCCGCGGGGAAACTAATGAAAAACTGTTTTTT. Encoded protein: CAISRGETNEKLFF.

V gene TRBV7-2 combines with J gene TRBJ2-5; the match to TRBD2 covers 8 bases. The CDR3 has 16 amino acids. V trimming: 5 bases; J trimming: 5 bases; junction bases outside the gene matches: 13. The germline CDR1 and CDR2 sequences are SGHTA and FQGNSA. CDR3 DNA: TGTGCCAGCAGCACGGCCTCCGGGACTAGGGGGGAGACCCAGTACTTC. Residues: CASSTASGTRGETQYF.

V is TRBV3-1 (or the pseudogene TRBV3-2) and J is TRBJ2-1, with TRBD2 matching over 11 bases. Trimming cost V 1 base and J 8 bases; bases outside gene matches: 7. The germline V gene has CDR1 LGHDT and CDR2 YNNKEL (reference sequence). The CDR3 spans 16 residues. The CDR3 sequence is CASSQATSGSLHEQFF. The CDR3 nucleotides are TGTGCCAGCAGCCAAGCTACTAGCGGGAGTCTGCATGAGCAGTTCTTC.

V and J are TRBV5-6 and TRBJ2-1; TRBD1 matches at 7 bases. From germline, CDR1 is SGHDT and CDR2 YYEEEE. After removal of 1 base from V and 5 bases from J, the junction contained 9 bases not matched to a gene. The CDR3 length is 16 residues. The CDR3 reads CASSLWGAGGNNEQFF. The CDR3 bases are TGTGCCAGCAGCTTGTGGGGTGCAGGGGGAAACAATGAGCAGTTCTTC.

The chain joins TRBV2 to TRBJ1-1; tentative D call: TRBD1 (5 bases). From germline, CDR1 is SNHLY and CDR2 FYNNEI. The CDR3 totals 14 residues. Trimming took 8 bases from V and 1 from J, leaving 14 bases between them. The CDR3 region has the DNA TGTGCCAGCGTCGAGACAGATCAGAACACTGAAGCTTTCTTT. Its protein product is CASVETDQNTEAFF.

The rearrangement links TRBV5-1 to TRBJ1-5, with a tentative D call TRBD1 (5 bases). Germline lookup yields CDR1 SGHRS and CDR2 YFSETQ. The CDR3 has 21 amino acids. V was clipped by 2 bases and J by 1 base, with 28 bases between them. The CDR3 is CASSFRTKLRERRVSNQPQHF. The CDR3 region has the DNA TGCGCCAGCAGCTTCCGGACAAAGCTGCGAGAACGTCGGGTCAGCAATCAGCCCCAGCATTTT.

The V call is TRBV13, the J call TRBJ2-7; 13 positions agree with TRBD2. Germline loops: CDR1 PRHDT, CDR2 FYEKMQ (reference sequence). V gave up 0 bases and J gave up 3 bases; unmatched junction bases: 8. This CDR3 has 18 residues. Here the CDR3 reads CASSLGVRGLAGFYEQYF. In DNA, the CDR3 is TGTGCCAGCAGCTTAGGCGTGCGGGGACTAGCGGGATTCTACGAGCAGTACTTC.

The CDR3 bases are TGTGCCAGTAGGGTCGGCGGTAGTTCGAACACTGAAGCTTTCTTT. Its translation: CASRVGGSSNTEAFF. The V gene is TRBV28, the J gene TRBJ1-1; D gene unclear. Trimming removed 9 bases at V and 1 base at J, with 18 bases between. The CDR3 spans 15 residues. Per the germline V gene, CDR1 is MDHEN and CDR2 is SYDVKM.

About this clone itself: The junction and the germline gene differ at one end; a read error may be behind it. The CDR3 reads CASSSRTSGREETQYF. CDR3 nucleotide sequence: TGTGCTAGCAGCTCACGGACTAGCGGGAGGGAAGAGACCCAGTACTTC. This chain joins TRBV7-7 and TRBJ2-5, with 15 bases aligning to TRBD2. Germline V CDR1 and CDR2: SSHAT, FNYEAQ (reference sequence). The CDR3 runs to 16 residues.

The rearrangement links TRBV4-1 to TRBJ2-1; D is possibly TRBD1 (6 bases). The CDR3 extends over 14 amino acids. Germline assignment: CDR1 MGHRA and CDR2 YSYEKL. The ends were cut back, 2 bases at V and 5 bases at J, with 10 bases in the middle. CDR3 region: CASSQQGRDNEQFF. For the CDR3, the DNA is TGCGCCAGCAGCCAACAGGGGCGGGACAATGAGCAGTTCTTC.

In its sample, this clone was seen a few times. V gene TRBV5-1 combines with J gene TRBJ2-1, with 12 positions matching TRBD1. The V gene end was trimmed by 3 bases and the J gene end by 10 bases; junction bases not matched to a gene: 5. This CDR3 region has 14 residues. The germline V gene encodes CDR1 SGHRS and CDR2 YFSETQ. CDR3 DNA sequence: TGCGCCAGCAGCTCCGGGACAGGGGGCGGAGAGCAGTTCTTC. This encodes CASSSGTGGGEQFF.